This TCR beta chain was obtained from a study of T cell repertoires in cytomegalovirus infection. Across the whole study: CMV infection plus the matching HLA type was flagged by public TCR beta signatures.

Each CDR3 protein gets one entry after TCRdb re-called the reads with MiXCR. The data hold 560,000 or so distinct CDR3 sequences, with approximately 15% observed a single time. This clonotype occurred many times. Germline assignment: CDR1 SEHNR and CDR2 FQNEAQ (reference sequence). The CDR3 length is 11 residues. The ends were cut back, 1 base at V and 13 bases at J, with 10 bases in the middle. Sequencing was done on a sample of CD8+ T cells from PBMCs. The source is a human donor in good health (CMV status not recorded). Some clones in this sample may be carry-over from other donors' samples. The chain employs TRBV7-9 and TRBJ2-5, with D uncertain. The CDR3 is CASSLDEFLYF. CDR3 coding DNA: TGTGCCAGCAGCTTAGATGAGTTTCTGTACTTC.